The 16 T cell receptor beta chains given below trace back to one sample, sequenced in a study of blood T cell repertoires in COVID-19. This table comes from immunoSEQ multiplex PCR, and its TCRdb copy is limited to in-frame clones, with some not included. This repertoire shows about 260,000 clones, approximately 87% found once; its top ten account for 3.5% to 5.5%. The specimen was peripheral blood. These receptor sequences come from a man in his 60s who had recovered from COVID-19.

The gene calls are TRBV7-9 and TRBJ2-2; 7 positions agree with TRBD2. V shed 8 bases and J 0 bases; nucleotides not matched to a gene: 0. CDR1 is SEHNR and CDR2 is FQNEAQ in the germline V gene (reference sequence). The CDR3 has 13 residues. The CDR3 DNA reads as TGTGCCAGCGGGGGGGCGAACACCGGGGAGCTGTTTTTT. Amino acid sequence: CASGGANTGELFF.

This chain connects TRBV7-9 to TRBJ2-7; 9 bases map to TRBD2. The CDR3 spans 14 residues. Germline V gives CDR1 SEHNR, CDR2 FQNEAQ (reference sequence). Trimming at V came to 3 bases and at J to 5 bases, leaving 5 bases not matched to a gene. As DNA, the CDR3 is TGTGCCAGCAGCTTTCCCGGGACTAGCCACGAGCAGTACTTC. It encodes CASSFPGTSHEQYF.

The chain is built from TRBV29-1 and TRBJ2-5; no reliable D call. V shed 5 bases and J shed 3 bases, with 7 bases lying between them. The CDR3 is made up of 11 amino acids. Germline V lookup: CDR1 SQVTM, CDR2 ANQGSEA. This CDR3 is CSVRAKETQYF. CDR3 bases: TGCAGCGTTCGAGCGAAAGAGACCCAGTACTTC.

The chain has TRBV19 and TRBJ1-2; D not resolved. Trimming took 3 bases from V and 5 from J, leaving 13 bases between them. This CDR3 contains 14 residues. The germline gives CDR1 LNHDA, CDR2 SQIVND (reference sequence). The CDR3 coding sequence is TGTGCCAGTAGTATTTCCTCTACTCCGTATGGCTACACCTTC. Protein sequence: CASSISSTPYGYTF.

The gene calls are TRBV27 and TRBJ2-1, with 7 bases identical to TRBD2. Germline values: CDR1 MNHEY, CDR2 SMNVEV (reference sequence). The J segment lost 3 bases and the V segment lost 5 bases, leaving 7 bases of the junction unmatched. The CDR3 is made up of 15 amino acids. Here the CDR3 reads CASSRTRDYYNEQFF. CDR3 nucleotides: TGTGCCAGCAGTCGCACCCGGGACTACTACAATGAGCAGTTCTTC.

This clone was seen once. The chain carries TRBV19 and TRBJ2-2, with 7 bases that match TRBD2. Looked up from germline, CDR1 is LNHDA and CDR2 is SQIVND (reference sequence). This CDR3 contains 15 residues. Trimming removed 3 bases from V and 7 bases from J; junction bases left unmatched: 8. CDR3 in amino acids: CASSISAGGVGELFF. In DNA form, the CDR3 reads TGTGCCAGTAGTATCTCGGCTGGGGGGGTCGGGGAGCTGTTTTTT.

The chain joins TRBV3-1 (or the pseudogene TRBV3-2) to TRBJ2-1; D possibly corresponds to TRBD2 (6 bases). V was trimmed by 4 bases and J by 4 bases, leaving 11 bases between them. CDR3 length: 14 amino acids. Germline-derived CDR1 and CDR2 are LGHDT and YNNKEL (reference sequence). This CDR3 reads CASSPRTKYNEQFF. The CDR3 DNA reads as TGTGCCAGCAGCCCCCGGACTAAGTACAATGAGCAGTTCTTC.

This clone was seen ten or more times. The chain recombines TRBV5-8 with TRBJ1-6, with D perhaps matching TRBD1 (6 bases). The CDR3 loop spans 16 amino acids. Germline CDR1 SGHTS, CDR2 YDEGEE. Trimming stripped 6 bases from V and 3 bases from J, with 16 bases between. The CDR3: CASKITGRSYNSPLHF. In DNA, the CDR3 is TGTGCCAGCAAGATTACAGGGCGAAGCTATAATTCACCCCTCCACTTT.

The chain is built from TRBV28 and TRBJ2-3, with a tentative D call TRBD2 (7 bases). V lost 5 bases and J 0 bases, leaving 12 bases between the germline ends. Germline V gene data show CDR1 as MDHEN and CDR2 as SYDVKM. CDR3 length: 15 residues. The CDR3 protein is CASSRGGRSTDTQYF. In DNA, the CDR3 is TGTGCCAGCAGTAGGGGGGGCCGTAGCACAGATACGCAGTATTTT.

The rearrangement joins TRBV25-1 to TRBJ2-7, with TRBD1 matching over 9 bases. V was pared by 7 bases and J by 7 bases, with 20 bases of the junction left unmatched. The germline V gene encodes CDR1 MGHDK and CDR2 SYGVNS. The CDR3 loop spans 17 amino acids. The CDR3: CASKGQGRVGRAREQYF. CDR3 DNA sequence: TGTGCCAGCAAAGGACAGGGGAGGGTAGGTAGGGCACGGGAGCAGTACTTC.

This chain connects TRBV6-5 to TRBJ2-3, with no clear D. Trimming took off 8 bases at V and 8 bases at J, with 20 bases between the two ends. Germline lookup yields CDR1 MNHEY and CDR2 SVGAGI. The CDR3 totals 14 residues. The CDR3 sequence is CASGPRSGYVTQYF. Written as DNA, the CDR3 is TGTGCCAGCGGCCCAAGGAGTGGCTACGTTACGCAGTATTTT.

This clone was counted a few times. The CDR3 loop is CASRTDRGSNQPQHF. The CDR3 nucleotides are TGTGCCAGCAGAACGGACAGGGGCAGCAATCAGCCCCAGCATTTT. This chain joins TRBV27 and TRBJ1-5; 9 nucleotides line up with TRBD1. The CDR3 runs 15 residues. The germline V gene encodes CDR1 MNHEY and CDR2 SMNVEV (reference sequence). The V and J ends lost 6 bases and 1 base, in that order; junction bases with no gene match: 4.

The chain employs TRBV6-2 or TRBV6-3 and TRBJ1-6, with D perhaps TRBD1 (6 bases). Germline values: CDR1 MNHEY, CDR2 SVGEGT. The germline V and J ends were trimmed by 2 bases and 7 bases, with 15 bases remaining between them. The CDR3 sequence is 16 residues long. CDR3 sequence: CASSYGQGYSNSPLHF. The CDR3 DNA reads TGTGCCAGCAGTTACGGGCAGGGGTATTCGAATTCACCCCTCCACTTT.

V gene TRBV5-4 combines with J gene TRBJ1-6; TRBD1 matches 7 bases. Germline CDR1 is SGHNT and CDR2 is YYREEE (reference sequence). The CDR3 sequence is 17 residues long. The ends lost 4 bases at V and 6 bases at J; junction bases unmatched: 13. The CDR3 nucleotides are TGTGCCAGCAGCCCCAGGACAGGCTTAAGCGTTAATTCACCCCTCCACTTT. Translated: CASSPRTGLSVNSPLHF.

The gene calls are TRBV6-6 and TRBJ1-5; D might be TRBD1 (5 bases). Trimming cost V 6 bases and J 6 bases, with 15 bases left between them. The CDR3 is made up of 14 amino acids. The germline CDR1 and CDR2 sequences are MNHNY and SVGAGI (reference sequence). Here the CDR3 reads CASRWDSGSQPQHF. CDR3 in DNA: TGTGCCAGCAGGTGGGACTCCGGGAGTCAGCCCCAGCATTTT.

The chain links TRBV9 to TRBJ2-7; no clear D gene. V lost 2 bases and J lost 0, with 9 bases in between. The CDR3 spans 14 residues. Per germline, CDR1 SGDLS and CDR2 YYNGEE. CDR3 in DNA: TGTGCCAGCAGCGTGGGCTACAGCTCCTACGAGCAGTACTTC. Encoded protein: CASSVGYSSYEQYF.